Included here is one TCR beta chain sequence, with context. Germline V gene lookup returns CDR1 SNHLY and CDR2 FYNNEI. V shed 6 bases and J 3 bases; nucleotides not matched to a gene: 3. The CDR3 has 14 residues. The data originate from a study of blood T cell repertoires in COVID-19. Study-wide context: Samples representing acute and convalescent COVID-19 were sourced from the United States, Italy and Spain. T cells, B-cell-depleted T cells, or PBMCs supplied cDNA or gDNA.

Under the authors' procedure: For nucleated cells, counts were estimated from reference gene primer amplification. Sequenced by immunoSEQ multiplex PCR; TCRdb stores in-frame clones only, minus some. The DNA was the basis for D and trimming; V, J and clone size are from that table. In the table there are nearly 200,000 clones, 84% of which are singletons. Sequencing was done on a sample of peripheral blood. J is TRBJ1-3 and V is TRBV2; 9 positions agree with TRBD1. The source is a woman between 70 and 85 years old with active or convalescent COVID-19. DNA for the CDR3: TGTGCCAGCAGGGGGGACAGGGATGGAAACACCATATATTTT. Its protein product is CASRGDRDGNTIYF.